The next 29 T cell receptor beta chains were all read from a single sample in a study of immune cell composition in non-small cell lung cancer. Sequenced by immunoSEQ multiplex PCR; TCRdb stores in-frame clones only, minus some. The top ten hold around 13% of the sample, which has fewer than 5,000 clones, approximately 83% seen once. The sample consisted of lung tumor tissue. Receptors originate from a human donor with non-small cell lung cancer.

CDR3 loop: CASSGHPPPGGLSSYNSPLHF. Here the CDR3 DNA reads TGTGCCAGCAGCGGACACCCACCCCCAGGGGGCCTTAGCTCCTATAATTCACCCCTCCACTTT. The chain employs TRBV9 and TRBJ1-6; 8 positions match TRBD1. This CDR3 comprises 21 residues. The germline gives CDR1 SGDLS, CDR2 YYNGEE. J lost 0 bases, V lost 3 bases, and 17 bases had no gene match.

This CDR3 is CASSQDLVVTSTSTDTQYF. The CDR3 DNA follows: TGCGCCAGCAGCCAAGATCTGGTGGTGACTTCAACTAGCACAGATACGCAGTATTTT. The chain recombines TRBV4-1 with TRBJ2-3; D ambiguous. The germline V gene encodes CDR1 MGHRA and CDR2 YSYEKL. V dropped 0 bases and J dropped 0 bases, with 19 bases sitting between them. The CDR3 covers 19 residues.

This CDR3 is CASSGWGLPDYGYTF. CDR3 nucleotide sequence: TGCGCCAGCAGCGGGTGGGGACTTCCGGACTATGGCTACACCTTC. The chain carries TRBV4-1 and TRBJ1-2; D possibly corresponds to TRBD1 (5 bases). V lost 5 bases and J lost 3, with 16 bases in between. The CDR3 consists of 15 residues. Germline CDR1 and CDR2: MGHRA and YSYEKL.

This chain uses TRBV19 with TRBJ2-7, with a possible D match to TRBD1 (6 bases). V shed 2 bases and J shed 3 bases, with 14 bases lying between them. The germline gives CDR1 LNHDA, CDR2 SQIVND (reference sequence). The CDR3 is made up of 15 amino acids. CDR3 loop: CASSIRQGTFYEQYF. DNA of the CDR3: TGTGCCAGTAGTATACGGCAGGGGACCTTCTACGAGCAGTACTTC.

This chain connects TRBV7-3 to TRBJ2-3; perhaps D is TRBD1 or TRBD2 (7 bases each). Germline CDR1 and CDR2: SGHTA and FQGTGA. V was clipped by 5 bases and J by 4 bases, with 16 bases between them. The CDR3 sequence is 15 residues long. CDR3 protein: CASSRRGGKADTQYF. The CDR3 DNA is TGTGCCAGCAGCCGCAGGGGGGGCAAAGCAGATACGCAGTATTTT.

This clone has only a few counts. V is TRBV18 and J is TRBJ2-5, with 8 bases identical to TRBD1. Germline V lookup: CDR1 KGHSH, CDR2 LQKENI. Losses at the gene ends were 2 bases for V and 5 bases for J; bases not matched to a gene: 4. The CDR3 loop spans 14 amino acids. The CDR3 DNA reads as TGTGCCAGCTCACCAGGACAGGGTTGGGAGACCCAGTACTTC. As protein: CASSPGQGWETQYF.

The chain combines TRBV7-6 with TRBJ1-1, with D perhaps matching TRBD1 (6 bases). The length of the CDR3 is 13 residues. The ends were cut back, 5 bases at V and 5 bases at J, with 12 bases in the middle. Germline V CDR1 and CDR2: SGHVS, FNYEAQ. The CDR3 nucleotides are TGTGCCAGCAGCGCGGGGGCTTCGACTGAAGCTTTCTTT. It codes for CASSAGASTEAFF.

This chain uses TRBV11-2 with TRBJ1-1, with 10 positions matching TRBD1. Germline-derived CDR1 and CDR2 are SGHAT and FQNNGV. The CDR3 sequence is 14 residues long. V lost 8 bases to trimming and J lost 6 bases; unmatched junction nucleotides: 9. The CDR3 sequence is CASGSGTGVAEAFF. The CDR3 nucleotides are TGTGCCAGCGGATCCGGGACAGGGGTTGCTGAAGCTTTCTTT.

Here the CDR3 DNA reads TGTGCCAGCACCCATTCCGTGGGGTTCCATAATTCACCCCTCCACTTT. Its protein is CASTHSVGFHNSPLHF. The chain couples TRBV11-1 to TRBJ1-6; D unclear. From germline, CDR1 is SGHAT and CDR2 FQDESV (reference sequence). The CDR3 runs to 16 residues. Trimming cost V 7 bases and J 5 bases, with 18 bases left between them.

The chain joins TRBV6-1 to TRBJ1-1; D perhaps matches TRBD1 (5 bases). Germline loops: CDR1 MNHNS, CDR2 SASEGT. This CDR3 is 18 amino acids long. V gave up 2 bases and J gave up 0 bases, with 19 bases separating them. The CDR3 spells CASSEKGTAPTMNTEAFF. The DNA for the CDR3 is TGTGCCAGCAGTGAAAAAGGGACCGCCCCTACCATGAACACTGAAGCTTTCTTT.

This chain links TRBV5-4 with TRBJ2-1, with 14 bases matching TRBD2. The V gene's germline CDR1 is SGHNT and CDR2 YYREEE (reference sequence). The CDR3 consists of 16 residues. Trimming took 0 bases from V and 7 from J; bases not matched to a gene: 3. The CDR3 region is CASSLGLAGGQNEQFF. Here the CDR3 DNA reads TGTGCCAGCAGCTTGGGACTAGCGGGGGGGCAGAATGAGCAGTTCTTC.

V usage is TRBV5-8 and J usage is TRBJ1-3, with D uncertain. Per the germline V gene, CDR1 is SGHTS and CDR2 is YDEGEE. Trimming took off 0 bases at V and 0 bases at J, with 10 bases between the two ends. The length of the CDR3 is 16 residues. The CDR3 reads CASSLGAPSSGNTIYF. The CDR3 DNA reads TGTGCCAGCAGCTTGGGCGCTCCGAGCTCTGGAAACACCATATATTTT. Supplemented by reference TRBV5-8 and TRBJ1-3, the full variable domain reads EAGVTQSPTHLIKTRGQQATLRCSPISGHTSVYWYQQALGLGLQFLLWYDEGEERNRGNFPPRFSGRQFPNYSSELNVNALELEDSALYLCASSLGAPSSGNTIYFGEGSWLTVV.

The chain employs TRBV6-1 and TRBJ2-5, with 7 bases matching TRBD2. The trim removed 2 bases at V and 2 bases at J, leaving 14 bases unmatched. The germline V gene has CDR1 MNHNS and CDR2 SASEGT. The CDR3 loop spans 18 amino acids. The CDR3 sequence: CASSEPGSMSGAQETQYF. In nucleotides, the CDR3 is TGTGCCAGCAGTGAACCGGGGTCTATGAGCGGGGCACAAGAGACCCAGTACTTC.

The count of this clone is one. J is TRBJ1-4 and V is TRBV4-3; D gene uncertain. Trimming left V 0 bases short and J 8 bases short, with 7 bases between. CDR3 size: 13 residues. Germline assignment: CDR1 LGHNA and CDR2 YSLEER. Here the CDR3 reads CASSQDVGEKLFF. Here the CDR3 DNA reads TGCGCCAGCAGCCAAGATGTGGGGGAAAAACTGTTTTTT.

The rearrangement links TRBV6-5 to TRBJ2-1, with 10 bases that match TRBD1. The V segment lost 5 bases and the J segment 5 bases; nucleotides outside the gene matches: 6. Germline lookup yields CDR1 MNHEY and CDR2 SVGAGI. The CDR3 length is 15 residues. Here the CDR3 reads CASSLGQGGHNEQFF. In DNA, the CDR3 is TGTGCCAGCAGTCTCGGACAGGGGGGACACAATGAGCAGTTCTTC.

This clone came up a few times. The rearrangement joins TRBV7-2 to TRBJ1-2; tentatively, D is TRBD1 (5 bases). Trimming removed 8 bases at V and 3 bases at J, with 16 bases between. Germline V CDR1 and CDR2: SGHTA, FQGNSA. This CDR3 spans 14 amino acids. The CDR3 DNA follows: TGTGCCAGCGCGCCGGGCAGGGCCGACTATGGCTACACCTTC. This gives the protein CASAPGRADYGYTF.

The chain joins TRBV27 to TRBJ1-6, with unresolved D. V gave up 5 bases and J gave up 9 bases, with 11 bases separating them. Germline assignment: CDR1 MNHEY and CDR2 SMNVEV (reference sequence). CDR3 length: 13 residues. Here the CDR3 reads CASSLERGSPLHF. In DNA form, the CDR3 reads TGTGCCAGCAGTCTCGAACGGGGTTCACCCCTCCACTTT.

This chain's CDR3 is CASSQDPGLAGGTNTGELFF. The DNA of the CDR3 is TGTGCCAGCAGCCAAGACCCGGGACTAGCGGGGGGGACGAACACCGGGGAGCTGTTTTTT. The V call is TRBV4-2, the J call TRBJ2-2, with 16 bases fitting TRBD2. This CDR3 is 20 amino acids long. J was trimmed by 0 bases and V by 0 bases; bases with no gene match: 4. Germline lookup yields CDR1 LGHNA and CDR2 YNFKEQ.

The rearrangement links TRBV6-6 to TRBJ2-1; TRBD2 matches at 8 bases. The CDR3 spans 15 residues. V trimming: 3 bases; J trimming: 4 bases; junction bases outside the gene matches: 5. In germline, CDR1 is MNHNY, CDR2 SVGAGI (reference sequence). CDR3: CASSYTAGGYNEQFF. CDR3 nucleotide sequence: TGTGCCAGCAGTTATACGGCGGGGGGATACAATGAGCAGTTCTTC.

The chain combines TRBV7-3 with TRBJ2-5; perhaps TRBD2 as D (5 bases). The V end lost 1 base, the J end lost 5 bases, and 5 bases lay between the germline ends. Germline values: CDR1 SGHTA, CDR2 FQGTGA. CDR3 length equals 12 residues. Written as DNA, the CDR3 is TGTGCCAGCAGCTTAAGGGAGGAGACCCAGTACTTC. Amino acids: CASSLREETQYF. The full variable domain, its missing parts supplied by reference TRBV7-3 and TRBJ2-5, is GAGVSQTPSNKVTEKGKYVELRCDPISGHTALYWYRQSLGQGPEFLIYFQGTGAADDSGLPNDRFFAVRPEGSVSTLKIQRTERGDSAVYLCASSLREETQYFGPGTRLLVL.

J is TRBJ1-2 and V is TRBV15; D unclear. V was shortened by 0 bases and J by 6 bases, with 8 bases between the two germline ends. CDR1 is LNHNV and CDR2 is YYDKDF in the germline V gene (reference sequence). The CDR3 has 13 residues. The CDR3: CATSRDGRNGYTF. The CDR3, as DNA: TGTGCCACCAGCAGAGACGGCAGGAATGGCTACACCTTC.

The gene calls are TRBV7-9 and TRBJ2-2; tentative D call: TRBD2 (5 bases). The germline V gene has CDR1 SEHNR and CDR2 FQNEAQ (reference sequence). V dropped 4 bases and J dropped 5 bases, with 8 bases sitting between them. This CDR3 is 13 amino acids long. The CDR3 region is CASSSPGTGELFF. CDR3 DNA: TGTGCCAGCAGCTCGCCGGGAACCGGGGAGCTGTTTTTT.

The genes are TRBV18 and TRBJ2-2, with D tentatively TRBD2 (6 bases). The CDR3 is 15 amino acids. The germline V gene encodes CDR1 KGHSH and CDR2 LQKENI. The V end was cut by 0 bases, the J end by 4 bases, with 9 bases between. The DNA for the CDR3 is TGTGCCAGCTCACCACCGGAGGGGTTCACCGGGGAGCTGTTTTTT. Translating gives CASSPPEGFTGELFF.

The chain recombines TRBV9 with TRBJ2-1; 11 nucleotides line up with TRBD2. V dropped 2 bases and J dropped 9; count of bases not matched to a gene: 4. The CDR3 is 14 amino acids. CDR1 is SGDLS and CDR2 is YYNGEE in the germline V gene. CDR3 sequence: CASSVTLAGGEQFF. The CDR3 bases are TGTGCCAGCAGCGTGACCCTAGCGGGGGGTGAGCAGTTCTTC.

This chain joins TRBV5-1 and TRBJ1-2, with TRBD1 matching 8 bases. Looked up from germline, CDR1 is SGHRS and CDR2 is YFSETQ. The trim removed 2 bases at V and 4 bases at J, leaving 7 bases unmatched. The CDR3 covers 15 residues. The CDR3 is CASSFAGGEAYGYTF. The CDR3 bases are TGCGCCAGCAGCTTCGCAGGGGGCGAAGCCTATGGCTACACCTTC.

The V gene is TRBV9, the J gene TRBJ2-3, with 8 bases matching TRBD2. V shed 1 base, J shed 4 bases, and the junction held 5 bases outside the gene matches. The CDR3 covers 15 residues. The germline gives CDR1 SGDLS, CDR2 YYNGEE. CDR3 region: CASSVLAGRADTQYF. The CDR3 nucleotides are TGTGCCAGCAGCGTATTAGCGGGGAGGGCAGATACGCAGTATTTT.

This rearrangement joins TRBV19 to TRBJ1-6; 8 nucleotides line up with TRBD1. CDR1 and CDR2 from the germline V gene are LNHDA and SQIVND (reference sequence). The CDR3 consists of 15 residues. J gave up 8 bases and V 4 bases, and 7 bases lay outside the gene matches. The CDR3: CASSTVGQGDSPLHF. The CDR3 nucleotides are TGTGCCAGTAGTACAGTTGGACAGGGTGATTCACCCCTCCACTTT.

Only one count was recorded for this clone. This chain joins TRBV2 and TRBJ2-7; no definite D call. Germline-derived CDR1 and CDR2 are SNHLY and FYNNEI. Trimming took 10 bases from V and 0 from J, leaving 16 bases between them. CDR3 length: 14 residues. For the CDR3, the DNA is TGTGCCACTTCCCAGTCGGGTGACTCCTACGAGCAGTACTTC. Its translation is CATSQSGDSYEQYF.

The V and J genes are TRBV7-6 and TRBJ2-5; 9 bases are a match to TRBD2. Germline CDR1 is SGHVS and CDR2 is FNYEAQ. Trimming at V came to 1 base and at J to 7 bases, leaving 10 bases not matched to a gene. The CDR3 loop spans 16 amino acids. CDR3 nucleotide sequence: TGTGCCAGCAGCTTAGTAGCTAGCGGGGAAGCCGGGACCCAGTACTTC. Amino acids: CASSLVASGEAGTQYF.